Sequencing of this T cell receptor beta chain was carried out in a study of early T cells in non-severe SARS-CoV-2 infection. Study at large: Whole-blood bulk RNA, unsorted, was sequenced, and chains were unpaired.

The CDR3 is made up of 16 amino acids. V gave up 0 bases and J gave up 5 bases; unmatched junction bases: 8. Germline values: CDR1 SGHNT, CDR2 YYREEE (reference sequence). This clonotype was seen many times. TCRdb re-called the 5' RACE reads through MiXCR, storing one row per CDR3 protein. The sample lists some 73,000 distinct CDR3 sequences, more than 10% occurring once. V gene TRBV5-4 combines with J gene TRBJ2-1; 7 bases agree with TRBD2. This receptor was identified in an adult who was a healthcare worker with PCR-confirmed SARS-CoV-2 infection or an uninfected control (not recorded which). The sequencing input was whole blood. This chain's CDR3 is CASSLARLAENNEQFF. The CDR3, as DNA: TGTGCCAGCAGCTTGGCCAGGCTAGCGGAGAACAATGAGCAGTTCTTC.